The TCR beta chain described here comes from a study of blood T cell repertoires in COVID-19 (dated by TCRdb to the early 2020s). Regarding the study in general: Samples covering the acute and convalescent phases of COVID-19 were provided by collaborators in the United States, Italy and Spain. HLA class I and class II types, where available, came from metadata supplied by the sample provider rather than from assay-based typing. The prospective study material was composed of cDNA or gDNA derived from T cells, B-cell-depleted T cells, or PBMCs. Subjects who had been exposed to COVID-19, were actively infected with it, or had recovered from it provided the deeply sampled blood TCRbeta repertoires that made up the dataset. Samples came from the ongoing ImmuneRACE study (first 160 participants) plus 1,254 subjects from 6 global collaborators. A de-identified subject ID, COVID-19 status, age in years and sex were almost always included in the sample metadata. The repertoires were released in a freely available public database intended as a resource for research on the immune response to SARS-CoV-2. General study outcomes and caveats: Clinical and demographic metadata were provided uncurated, with the amount varying by source and participant.

In the prospective study, participants were roughly 18 to 95 years old, resided in about two dozen geographic areas of the United States, and were enrolled through a virtual design. In the prospective study, cohorts were assigned on the basis of participant-reported clinical history obtained from a screening survey and a study questionnaire. In the prospective study, mobile phlebotomists collected whole blood, serum and a nasopharyngeal or oropharyngeal swab from each participant. Participants in the prospective study had the option to provide additional blood draws and questionnaires over a roughly two-month period. Prospective study blood samples were shipped either frozen or at room temperature before DNA extraction. Of note for this clone: No cognate antigen has been identified for it. One base away there is no much larger clone; base qualities are not given.

TCRbeta CDR3 regions were amplified from genomic DNA by means of the immunoSEQ Assay, a bias-controlled multiplex PCR. The authors' analysis ran thus. Within the assay, amplification of reference gene primers was used to estimate how many nucleated cells each sample contained. To quantify the absolute abundance of each unique TCRbeta CDR3 rearrangement, sequence reads were collapsed and filtered. For each sample, productive Simpson clonality was calculated by taking the square root of Simpson's diversity index across productive rearrangements. The immuneACCESS repertoire file appears here via TCRdb, limited to in-frame rearrangements. These files lack a portion of the clones; in checked studies, under half of the deficit traces to unresolved V genes, and the cause of the others is not known. D and trimming come from the DNA, and the V and J calls and clone size come from that table. This sample is represented by 300,000 or so clones; approximately 86% of them were singletons. The ten largest clones represent roughly 4% of the sample.

Sequencing was done on a sample of PBMCs or T cells enriched from blood (not recorded which). The clonotype was recovered from a woman in her 40s with acute COVID-19.

The CDR3 protein: CASSVDRAGNQPQHF. The bases read TGTGCCAGCAGTGTGGACAGGGCTGGCAATCAGCCCCAGCATTTT. Rearrangement joined TRBV2 to TRBJ1-5, and TRBD1 aligns with 8 junction nucleotides. Taken from the germline V gene, the CDR1 and CDR2 loops are SNHLY and FYNNEI. From V the trimming removes 4 bases and from J it removes 2 bases, while the gene matches leave 4 bases of the junction unaccounted for. Including the terminal cysteine and phenylalanine, the CDR3 comprises 15 residues. Just CDR3 DNA is preserved here, 45 bases in frame from base 1.